This T cell receptor beta chain was recovered during a study of cytomegalovirus exposure and HLA in healthy donors. With 60 Vbeta and 13 Jbeta primers, the PCR was carried out. Assay used: immunoSEQ multiplex PCR; TCRdb lists only in-frame clones, some missing. The table has roughly 200,000 clones, roughly 90% seen once. This CDR3 has 13 amino acids. V was pared by 10 bases and J by 6 bases, with 16 bases between. Germline assignment: CDR1 SGHDT and CDR2 YYEEEE. The rearrangement joins TRBV5-6 to TRBJ1-4; TRBD1 is a possible D gene (5 bases). This receptor was identified in a woman between 18 and 30 years old in good health and CMV-seronegative. Sequencing used PBMCs. The chain's CDR3 is CASKGWRDEKLFF. The CDR3 nucleotides are TGTGCCTCAAAGGGGTGGCGAGATGAAAAACTGTTTTTT.